Described below is a single TCR beta chain sequence and its context. The CDR3 is made up of 12 amino acids. Germline values: CDR1 SQVTM, CDR2 ANQGSEA. With 6 bases removed from V and 7 bases from J, the gap between germline ends came to 12 bases. This sample was taken from a study of CD8 T cells in Susac syndrome. When the RNA was reverse transcribed, random hexamers were used with an input of roughly 0.45 to 1 ug. From the immunoSEQ multiplex PCR reads, TCRdb called clonotypes with MiXCR, one entry per CDR3 protein. The sample comprises under 70,000 distinct CDR3 sequences, roughly 94% of which are singletons, and less than 0.95% rests with the top ten.

The J gene is TRBJ1-4, the V gene TRBV29-1, with D tentatively TRBD1 (5 bases). This receptor was obtained from a human donor with Susac syndrome. The specimen was CD8+ T cells from PBMCs. In nucleotides, the CDR3 is TGCAGCGTAGACGACAGAGGTGAAAAACTGTTTTTT. It codes for CSVDDRGEKLFF.